The 9 T cell receptor beta chains given below trace back to one sample, sequenced in a study of beta chain features in type 1 diabetes. Study-level results: Shorter TCRB CDR3s, moderately but significantly so, marked every one of the four CD4+ subsets in Type 1 diabetes patients.

Expressed TCRB transcripts got sequenced, as all isolated RNA was reverse transcribed. The method was immunoSEQ multiplex PCR; TCRdb's version includes in-frame clones alone and lacks a portion of them. This table holds about 280,000 clones, over 14% found once. These receptors' targets are unknown. Specimen: naive CD4+ T cells from blood. The receptor set was obtained from a man between 18 and 35 years old with type 1 diabetes.

This clone was picked up a small number of times. The chain has TRBV5-1 and TRBJ2-1; TRBD1 agrees at 9 bases. CDR1 and CDR2 from the germline V gene are SGHRS and YFSETQ. Germline trimming cut 4 bases from V and 4 bases from J; bases unmatched to any gene: 9. There are 16 residues in the CDR3. The CDR3 bases are TGCGCCAGCAGCCTCCAACCGGGACAGGGTTACAATGAGCAGTTCTTC. It yields the protein CASSLQPGQGYNEQFF.

The chain couples TRBV11-2 to TRBJ2-1; D call uncertain. Deletions cut 0 bases from V and 5 bases from J, with 5 bases between. In germline, CDR1 is SGHAT, CDR2 FQNNGV. CDR3 length equals 13 residues. The CDR3 coding sequence is TGTGCCAGCAGCTTAGATATCCACAATGAGCAGTTCTTC. Translating it yields CASSLDIHNEQFF.

This rearrangement joins TRBV27 to TRBJ2-1; TRBD2 agrees at 8 bases. The germline V gene has CDR1 MNHEY and CDR2 SMNVEV (reference sequence). J gave up 6 bases and V 10 bases, and 8 bases lay outside the gene matches. CDR3 size: 13 residues. The CDR3 DNA is TGTGCCACGACGAATAGCGGGATCAATGAGCAGTTCTTC. Translation: CATTNSGINEQFF.

The chain carries TRBV5-1 and TRBJ2-7, with TRBD1 identical over 8 bases. Germline V CDR1 and CDR2: SGHRS, YFSETQ. J was trimmed by 7 bases and V by 1 base; bases with no gene match: 7. The CDR3 extends over 14 amino acids. The CDR3 loop reads CASSLPGGLGEQYF. In DNA, the CDR3 is TGCGCCAGCAGCTTGCCAGGGGGCCTAGGGGAGCAGTACTTC.

The CDR3 nucleotides read TGTGCCAGCAGCGCGACAGCGGGGGGGGAGACCCAGTACTTC. It specifies CASSATAGGETQYF. This chain connects TRBV7-2 to TRBJ2-5; TRBD2 agrees at 10 bases. This CDR3 has 14 residues. The V and J ends lost 5 bases and 5 bases, in that order; junction bases with no gene match: 5. Germline CDR1 and CDR2: SGHTA and FQGNSA.

In its sample, this clone was seen a few times. The rearrangement links TRBV5-4 to TRBJ2-2, with TRBD2 matching 13 bases. The CDR3 loop spans 20 amino acids. The J segment lost 6 bases and the V segment lost 4 bases, leaving 18 bases of the junction unmatched. Germline values: CDR1 SGHNT, CDR2 YYREEE (reference sequence). CDR3 amino acids: CASSPSRGLAGLGRAGELFF. In nucleotides, the CDR3 is TGTGCCAGCAGCCCCTCGAGGGGACTAGCGGGATTGGGCCGGGCCGGGGAGCTGTTTTTT.

Only a few counts were recorded for this clone. The chain links TRBV4-3 to TRBJ1-5; D is undetermined. Germline CDR1 is LGHNA and CDR2 is YSLEER. The CDR3 loop spans 13 amino acids. V lost 0 bases, J lost 5 bases, and 5 bases lay in between. CDR3 residues: CASSQDRYQPQHF. CDR3 nucleotides: TGCGCCAGCAGCCAAGATCGGTATCAGCCCCAGCATTTT.

This clone was seen only a few times. The rearrangement joins TRBV18 to TRBJ2-3, with 12 bases identical to TRBD2. Trimming cost V 5 bases and J 1 base; bases outside gene matches: 4. The CDR3 totals 16 residues. Germline V CDR1 and CDR2: KGHSH, LQKENI. The CDR3: CASSSGLAGRTDTQYF. The CDR3 DNA sequence: TGTGCCAGCTCATCTGGACTAGCGGGGCGCACAGATACGCAGTATTTT.

This clone showed up just a few times. The CDR3 reads CASTDRGSSNQPQHF. CDR3 DNA sequence: TGTGCCAGTACTGACAGGGGGAGTAGCAATCAGCCCCAGCATTTT. The chain has TRBV19 and TRBJ1-5, with 9 bases matching TRBD1. Per the germline V gene, CDR1 is LNHDA and CDR2 is SQIVND (reference sequence). V gave up 7 bases and J gave up 0 bases; unmatched junction bases: 4. The CDR3 loop spans 15 amino acids.